This TCR beta chain was captured by sequencing in a study of blood T cell repertoires in COVID-19. Study in general: Donors in the United States, Italy and Spain gave samples during acute or convalescent COVID-19. In each case, the material was cDNA or gDNA derived from T cells, B-cell-depleted T cells, or PBMCs.

Germline V gives CDR1 LNHDA, CDR2 SQIVND (reference sequence). There are 15 residues in the CDR3. V lost 5 bases, J lost 6 bases, and 8 bases stayed unmatched. In the original processing: Reference gene primer amplification yielded estimated nucleated cell counts. Repertoires were generated with immunoSEQ multiplex PCR, while TCRdb's copy carries only in-frame clones and drops some. V, J and clone size were drawn from that table, and D and trimming were deduced from the DNA. The table shows about 170,000 clones, with around 74% occurring only once. The chain uses TRBV19 and TRBJ2-3; 10 bases agree with TRBD1. This clonotype was obtained from an elderly woman with acute or convalescent COVID-19. The sequenced sample was peripheral blood. CDR3: CASSLMTGGMDTQYF. The CDR3 bases are TGTGCCAGTAGTCTCATGACAGGGGGCATGGATACGCAGTATTTT.